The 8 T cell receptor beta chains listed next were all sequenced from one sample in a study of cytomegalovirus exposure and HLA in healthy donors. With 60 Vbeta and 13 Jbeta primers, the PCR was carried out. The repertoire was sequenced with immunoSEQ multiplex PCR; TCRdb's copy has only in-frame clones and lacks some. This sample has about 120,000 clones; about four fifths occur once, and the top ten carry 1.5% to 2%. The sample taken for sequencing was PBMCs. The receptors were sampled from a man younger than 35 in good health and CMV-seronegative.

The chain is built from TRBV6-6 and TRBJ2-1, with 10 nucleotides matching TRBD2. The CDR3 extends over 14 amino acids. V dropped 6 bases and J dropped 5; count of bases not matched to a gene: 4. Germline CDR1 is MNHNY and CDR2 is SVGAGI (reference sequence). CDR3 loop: CASRTSGMDNEQFF. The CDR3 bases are TGTGCCAGCAGAACTAGCGGGATGGACAATGAGCAGTTCTTC.

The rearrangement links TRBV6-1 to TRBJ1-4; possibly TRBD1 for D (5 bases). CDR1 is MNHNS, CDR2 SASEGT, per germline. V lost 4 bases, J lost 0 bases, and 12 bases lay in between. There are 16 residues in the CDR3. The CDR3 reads CASSGQILSTNEKLFF. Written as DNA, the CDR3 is TGTGCCAGCAGTGGACAGATACTTTCAACTAATGAAAAACTGTTTTTT.

The DNA for the CDR3 is TGTGCCAGTAGATGGGGAGCTGAAGCTTTCTTT. Residues: CASRWGAEAFF. The chain joins TRBV19 to TRBJ1-1, with D hard to call. The CDR3 covers 11 residues. Germline V CDR1 and CDR2: LNHDA, SQIVND (reference sequence). V shed 6 bases and J shed 6 bases, with 8 bases lying between them.

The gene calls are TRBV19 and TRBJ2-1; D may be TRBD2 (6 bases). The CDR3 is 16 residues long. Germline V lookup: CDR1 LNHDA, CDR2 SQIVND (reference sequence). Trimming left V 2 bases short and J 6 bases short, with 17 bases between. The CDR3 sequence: CASSITLASLRNEQFF. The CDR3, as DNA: TGTGCCAGTAGTATAACGCTAGCGAGCCTCCGCAATGAGCAGTTCTTC.

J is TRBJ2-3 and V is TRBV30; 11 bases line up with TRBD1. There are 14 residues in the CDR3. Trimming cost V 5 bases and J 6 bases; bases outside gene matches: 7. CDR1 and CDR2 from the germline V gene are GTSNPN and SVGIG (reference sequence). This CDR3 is CAWGTGGLGDTQYF. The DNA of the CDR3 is TGTGCCTGGGGGACAGGGGGTTTAGGGGATACGCAGTATTTT.

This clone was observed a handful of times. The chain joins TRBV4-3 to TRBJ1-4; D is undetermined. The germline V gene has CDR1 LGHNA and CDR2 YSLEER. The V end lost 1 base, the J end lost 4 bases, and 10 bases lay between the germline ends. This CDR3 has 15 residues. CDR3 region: CASSQVPQVNEKLFF. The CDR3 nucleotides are TGCGCCAGCAGCCAAGTCCCACAAGTTAATGAAAAACTGTTTTTT.

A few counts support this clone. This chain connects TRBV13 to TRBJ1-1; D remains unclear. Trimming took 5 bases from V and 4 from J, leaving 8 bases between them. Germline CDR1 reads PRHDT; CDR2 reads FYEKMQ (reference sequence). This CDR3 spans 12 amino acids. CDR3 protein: CASSPLSTEAFF. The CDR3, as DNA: TGTGCCAGCAGCCCCCTCAGCACTGAAGCTTTCTTT.

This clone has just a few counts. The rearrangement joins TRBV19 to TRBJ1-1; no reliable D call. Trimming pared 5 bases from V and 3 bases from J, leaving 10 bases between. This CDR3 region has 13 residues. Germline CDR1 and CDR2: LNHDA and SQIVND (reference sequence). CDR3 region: CASSSREYTEAFF. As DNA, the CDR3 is TGTGCCAGTAGTTCGAGGGAGTACACTGAAGCTTTCTTT.